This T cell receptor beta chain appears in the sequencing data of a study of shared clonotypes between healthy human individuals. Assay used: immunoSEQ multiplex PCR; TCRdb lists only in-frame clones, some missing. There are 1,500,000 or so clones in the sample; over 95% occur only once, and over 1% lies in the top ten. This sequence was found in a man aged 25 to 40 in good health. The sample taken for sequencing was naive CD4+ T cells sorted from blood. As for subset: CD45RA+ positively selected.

The CDR3, as DNA: TGTGCCAGCAGCCAAGATCCAGCGGGAGTGGGCGAGCAGTACTTC. Residues: CASSQDPAGVGEQYF. The chain carries TRBV14 and TRBJ2-7; 8 bases are shared with TRBD2. Germline V gene data show CDR1 as SGHDN and CDR2 as FVKESK. Trimming cost V 0 bases and J 6 bases; bases outside gene matches: 7. This CDR3 spans 15 amino acids.